This T cell receptor beta chain was profiled in a study of T-cell memory formation after mild COVID-19 (TCRdb year 2021). In the study overall: TCR sequence clusters from the two donors were largely donor specific. In a couple of donors, T-cell clones that expanded and contracted after mild COVID-19 were followed by sequencing TCRalpha and TCRbeta repertoires longitudinally. Two young, previously healthy adult volunteers, one female and one male, were included in the cohort. Results the study describes overall, beyond this receptor: The study included only a couple of mild cases, and larger cohorts that include severe cases with pre-infection samples were judged to be necessary. Contracting CD4+ clones were located mainly in the CM and EM memory subsets, whereas CD8+ clones were found to be enriched in EMRA. Clones that contracted from day 15 to 85 showed balanced CD4/CD8 phenotypes, whereas a second wave of clones that expanded from day 15 to 37 leaned towards CD4+. Whether the second-wave clones peaking on day 37 were SARS-CoV-2 specific was not confirmed. The detection of some responding clones in pre-infection memory suggests that pre-existing cross-reactive memory T cells joined the SARS-CoV-2 response.

TCRdb names Illumina NovaSeq 6000 as the instrument used. cDNA libraries for TCRalpha and TCRbeta were prepared by 5'RACE using constant-segment primers, with sample barcodes and unique molecular identifiers added. RNA was extracted from every sample with Trizol reagent. Amplification of the libraries took two PCR steps, and the second step added a second sample barcode plus Illumina TruSeq adapters. Libraries were sequenced on an Illumina NovaSeq with 2 x 150 bp paired-end reads. In the paper's pipeline: The reads were demultiplexed and collapsed into UMI-guided consensus sequences using migec v1.2.7. Using mixcr v2.1.11, the UMI consensuses were aligned to TRA and TRB V and J templates and assembled into clonotypes. A clonotype was counted as expanded or contracted only if both edgeR and NoisET called the change significant, with noise models trained on biological replicates. For edgeR calls, a false discovery rate-adjusted p below 0.01 and a log2 fold-change threshold of 1 were applied. PCA with hierarchical clustering of max-normalized trajectories of the 1000 most abundant clonotypes was used as exploratory dynamics analysis. Separately sequenced CD4+ and CD8+ repertoires were used to assign a CD4 or CD8 phenotype to each responding clone. Using fastp trimming at Q25 and MiXCR clonotype assembly, TCRdb reanalyzed the public sequencing data and kept in-frame beta chains. Under each unique CDR3 protein, matching rows form one entry showing the most common genes and DNA. The V and J calls, along with clone size, are taken from TCRdb and not from the paper's own processing. The sample table shows just under 350,000 distinct CDR3 sequences, and 13% are seen once. The ten largest clonotypes hold around a fifth of the sample.

Comment on this clonotype: Its antigen is currently not known. The input lacks base qualities; no much larger clone sits a single base away.

Ficoll-Paque density gradient centrifugation was the method used to isolate PBMCs. Counted from cysteine to phenylalanine, this CDR3 has 14 amino acids. The only DNA kept is the CDR3, 42 bases in frame from the first base. Based on the germline V gene, the CDR1 and CDR2 sequences are SGHRS and YFSETQ. A distance of 8 bases separates the germline ends of V and J, which lose 3 bases and 4 bases respectively. This receptor was identified in a man aged 18 to 29 who had mild COVID-19 (a few samples of this study predate the infection). The sample titles of this study are shuffled in the database, so cell type and time point are left out; the donor was told from shared clones. Specimen: PBMCs or a T cell subset sorted from them (not recorded which). The rearrangement combines TRBV5-1 with TRBJ2-6; the D call could be TRBD1 or TRBD2, with each sharing 5 bases. The CDR3 has the sequence CASSWDPGANVLTF. The nucleotide sequence reads TGCGCCAGCAGCTGGGACCCGGGGGCCAACGTCCTGACTTTC.